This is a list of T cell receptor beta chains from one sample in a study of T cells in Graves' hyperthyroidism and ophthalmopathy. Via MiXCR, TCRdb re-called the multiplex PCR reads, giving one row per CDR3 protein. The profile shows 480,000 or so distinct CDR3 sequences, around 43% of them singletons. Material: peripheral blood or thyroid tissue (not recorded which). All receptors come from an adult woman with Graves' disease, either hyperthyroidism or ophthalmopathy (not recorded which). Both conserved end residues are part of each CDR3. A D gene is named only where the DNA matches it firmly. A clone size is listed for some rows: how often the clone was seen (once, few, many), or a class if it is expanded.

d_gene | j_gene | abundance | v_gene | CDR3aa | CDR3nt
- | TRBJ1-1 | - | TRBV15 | CAASNDPGAEAFF | TGTGCCGCCAGCAACGACCCCGGTGCTGAAGCTTTCTTT
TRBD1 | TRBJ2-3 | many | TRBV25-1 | CASSESRGRTDTQYF | TGTGCCAGCAGTGAAAGCAGGGGGCGTACAGATACGCAGTATTTT
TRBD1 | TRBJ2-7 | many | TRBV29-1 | CSVEGGQGNEQYF | TGCAGCGTTGAAGGGGGACAGGGTAACGAGCAGTACTTC
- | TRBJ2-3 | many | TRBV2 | CASKETEDEQYF | TGTGCCAGCAAGGAGACAGAGGATGAGCAGTATTTT
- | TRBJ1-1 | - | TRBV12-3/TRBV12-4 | CASSLLPPNTEAFF | TGTGCCAGCAGTCTCCTCCCCCCGAACACTGAGGCTTTCTTT
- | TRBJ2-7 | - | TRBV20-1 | CSASRDRANPSYEQYF | TGCAGTGCTAGCCGCGACAGAGCGAACCCCTCCTACGAGCAGTACTTC
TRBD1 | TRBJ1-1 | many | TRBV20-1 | CSALRGYTEAFF | TGCAGTGCACTCAGGGGGTACACTGAAGCTTTCTTT
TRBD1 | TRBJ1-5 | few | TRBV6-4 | CASSDSTGVGDISNQPQHF | TGTGCCAGCAGTGACTCGACAGGGGTAGGGGATATAAGCAATCAGCCCCAGCATTTT
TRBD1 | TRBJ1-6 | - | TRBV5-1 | CASSLGRDRVHF | TGCGCCAGCAGCTTGGGCCGAGACAGGGTTCACTTT
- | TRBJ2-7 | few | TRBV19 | CASSIGTSYEQYF | TGTGCCAGTAGTATAGGGACCAGCTACGAGCAGTACTTC
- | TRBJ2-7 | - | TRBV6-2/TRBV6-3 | CASSPPYDEQYF | TGTGCCAGCAGCCCCCCATACGACGAGCAGTACTTC
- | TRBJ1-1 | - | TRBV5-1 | CASSLGRDNWSTEAFF | TGCGCCAGCAGCTTGGGCAGGGACAATTGGAGCACTGAAGCTTTCTTT
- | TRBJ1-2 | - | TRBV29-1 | CSVGSQGGLGYTF | TGCAGCGTTGGGTCGCAGGGCGGGTTGGGCTACACCTTC
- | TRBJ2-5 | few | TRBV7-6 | CASSLGRFGETQYF | TGTGCCAGCAGCTTGGGTCGGTTCGGGGAGACCCAGTACTTC